This entry lists 21 T cell receptor beta chains sequenced from one sample in a study of regulatory T cells in long-lasting Graves disease. In building TCR beta libraries, iRepertoire HTBI primers were used together with Arm-PCR of CDR3 regions. TCRdb recomputed calls from the multiplex PCR reads with MiXCR, one row per CDR3 protein. This table holds 700,000 or so distinct CDR3 sequences, about 30% found once. Time point denoted: persistent/refractory GD, antithyroid drugs over 5 years with positive TRAb. The TCR library was made from RNA extracted from PBMCs. The specimen was peripheral blood mononuclear cells (PBMCs), collected when the disease was refractory, from a patient treated with antithyroid drugs. Receptor source: a female donor with Graves disease.

This sequence joins TRBV20-1 and TRBJ2-7, with no clear D. Trimming left V 6 bases short and J 1 base short, with 19 bases between. The length of the CDR3 is 15 residues. The germline gives CDR1 DFQATT, CDR2 SNEGSKA (reference sequence). DNA of the CDR3: TGCAGTGCGGCTAAGACCCTGCTCAATTCCTACGAGCAGTACTTC. Encoded protein: CSAAKTLLNSYEQYF.

The genes are TRBV30 and TRBJ1-2; D remains unclear. The germline CDR1 and CDR2 sequences are GTSNPN and SVGIG (reference sequence). Deletions cut 2 bases from V and 3 bases from J, with 10 bases between. CDR3 length: 13 residues. Written as DNA, the CDR3 is TGTGCCTGGAGTCCAACTGGGGACTATGGCTACACCTTC. Its translation is CAWSPTGDYGYTF. The variable domain in full, completed from reference TRBV30 and TRBJ1-2, reads SQTIHQWPATLVQPVGSPLSLECTVEGTSNPNLYWYRQAAGRGLQLLFYSVGIGQISSEVPQNLSASRPQDRQFILSSKKLLLSDSGFYLCAWSPTGDYGYTFGSGTRLTVV.

This clonotype came up many times. The genes are TRBV11-2 and TRBJ2-7; the match to TRBD1 covers 8 bases. CDR1 SGHAT and CDR2 FQNNGV come from the germline V gene. The CDR3 is 13 amino acids. V trimming: 3 bases; J trimming: 7 bases; junction bases outside the gene matches: 5. The CDR3 region is CASSFYRGFEQYF. In DNA, the CDR3 is TGTGCCAGCAGCTTCTACAGGGGGTTTGAGCAGTACTTC.

This chain uses TRBV15 with TRBJ1-1, with D possibly TRBD1 on 6 matching bases. There are 14 residues in the CDR3. V lost 6 bases and J 6 bases, leaving 17 bases between the germline ends. Germline values: CDR1 LNHNV, CDR2 YYDKDF (reference sequence). The CDR3 loop is CATRERASGAEAFF. The CDR3 nucleotides are TGTGCCACCAGGGAGAGGGCGTCAGGGGCTGAAGCTTTCTTT.

The chain uses TRBV29-1 and TRBJ1-2; 8 bases match TRBD1. The ends lost 4 bases at V and 5 bases at J; junction bases unmatched: 9. CDR3 length: 14 residues. Germline V gene data show CDR1 as SQVTM and CDR2 as ANQGSEA. The CDR3 coding sequence is TGCAGCGTTGCCCCGCCTGGGACAGGTTATGGCTACACCTTC. This codes for CSVAPPGTGYGYTF.

This clonotype has only a few counts. The chain combines TRBV6-2 or TRBV6-3 with TRBJ1-2; 7 positions agree with TRBD1. CDR3 size: 16 residues. Germline V lookup: CDR1 MNHEY, CDR2 SVGEGT. J lost 3 bases, V lost 8 bases, and 15 bases had no gene match. CDR3: CASRTLDRVWDYGYTF. As DNA, the CDR3 is TGTGCCAGCCGAACCCTAGACAGGGTTTGGGACTATGGCTACACCTTC.

The chain has TRBV7-2 and TRBJ1-1, with D possibly TRBD1 on 5 matching bases. The V gene's germline CDR1 is SGHTA and CDR2 FQGNSA. V lost 5 bases and J 4 bases, leaving 17 bases between the germline ends. This CDR3 spans 15 amino acids. Here the CDR3 DNA reads TGTGCCAGCAGCCTTACCGGGGCCCCAGGCACTGAAGCTTTCTTT. Protein sequence: CASSLTGAPGTEAFF. The entire variable domain, with the rest obtained from reference TRBV7-2 and TRBJ1-1, is as follows: GAGVSQSPSNKVTEKGKDVELRCDPISGHTALYWYRQSLGQGLEFLIYFQGNSAPDKSGLPSDRFSAERTGGSVSTLTIQRTQQEDSAVYLCASSLTGAPGTEAFFGQGTRLTVV.

This clonotype has a count of ten or more. The chain carries TRBV12-3 or TRBV12-4 and TRBJ1-1; D gene uncertain. The CDR3 totals 14 residues. The V gene lost 9 bases and the J gene lost 1 base, with 15 bases spanning the gap. In nucleotides, the CDR3 is TGTGCCAGTAGTCCGCTAGTGGCGAACACTGAAGCTTTCTTT. It translates to CASSPLVANTEAFF.

This clonotype was counted between two and nine times. The chain carries TRBV2 and TRBJ1-6; 11 positions agree with TRBD1. Unmatched junction bases numbered 2, after V lost 3 bases and J lost 1 base. This CDR3 has 17 residues. CDR1 SNHLY and CDR2 FYNNEI come from the germline V gene. The CDR3 DNA sequence: TGTGCCAGCAGTGAGGGGACAGGGGGTTCCTATAATTCACCCCTCCACTTT. This translates into CASSEGTGGSYNSPLHF.

This clonotype was seen at least ten times. This chain joins TRBV2 and TRBJ1-2; 7 nucleotides agree with TRBD1. Trimming took 0 bases from V and 5 from J; bases not matched to a gene: 0. Per the germline V gene, CDR1 is SNHLY and CDR2 is FYNNEI. This CDR3 has 13 amino acids. The CDR3 here is CASSEAGQYGYTF. The DNA for the CDR3 is TGTGCCAGCAGTGAAGCGGGACAGTATGGCTACACCTTC. Full variable domain (rest looked up from reference TRBV2 and TRBJ1-2): EPEVTQTPSHQVTQMGQEVILRCVPISNHLYFYWYRQILGQKVEFLVSFYNNEISEKSEIFDDQFSVERPDGSNFTLKIRSTKLEDSAMYFCASSEAGQYGYTFGSGTRLTVV.

This clonotype has only a few counts. The chain combines TRBV19 with TRBJ2-7; a possible D gene is TRBD2 (5 bases). Between the trimmed V and J ends, which lost 1 base and 4 bases, there was a span of 14 bases. CDR1 and CDR2 (germline): LNHDA, SQIVND (reference sequence). The CDR3 is made up of 15 amino acids. CDR3 DNA sequence: TGTGCCAGTAGTATAGGACGGACTTCCGCATACGAGCAGTACTTC. Encoded protein: CASSIGRTSAYEQYF.

CDR3 DNA sequence: TGTGCCAGCAGCTTAGCGGGGGGGGTTGAAGCTTTCTTT. Protein product: CASSLAGGVEAFF. This chain connects TRBV7-9 to TRBJ1-1; D perhaps matches TRBD1 (5 bases). The CDR3 consists of 13 residues. CDR1 is SEHNR and CDR2 is FQNEAQ in the germline V gene (reference sequence). V was shortened by 0 bases and J by 7 bases, with 9 bases between the two germline ends.

With respect to this clonotype: This may arise from a read error, as a much more abundant clone is one base away. This chain connects TRBV14 to TRBJ2-7; the match to TRBD2 covers 7 bases. V trimming: 4 bases; J trimming: 0 bases; junction bases outside the gene matches: 18. Germline CDR1 reads SGHDN; CDR2 reads FVKESK. The CDR3 is made up of 19 amino acids. CDR3 bases: TGTGCCAGCAGCCTGCGCACACACCAGACTAGCTCCTCCTCCTACGAGCAGTACTTC. Amino acid sequence: CASSLRTHQTSSSSYEQYF.

This clonotype was seen a few times. The J gene is TRBJ2-7, the V gene TRBV6-5; D unresolved. V lost 2 bases and J lost 2, with 13 bases in between. Germline lookup yields CDR1 MNHEY and CDR2 SVGAGI. This CDR3 region has 15 residues. CDR3 sequence (DNA): TGTGCCAGCAGTTACATTCTTTGGCAGACCTACGAGCAGTACTTC. Residues: CASSYILWQTYEQYF.

This clonotype appeared a single time. The rearrangement links TRBV13 to TRBJ1-1; 8 nucleotides align to TRBD1. Trimming removed 5 bases from V and 11 bases from J; junction bases left unmatched: 7. The germline CDR1 and CDR2 sequences are PRHDT and FYEKMQ (reference sequence). The CDR3 has 12 residues. DNA for the CDR3: TGTGCCAGCAGCGCAGACAGGGGTTGGGCTTTCTTT. It codes for CASSADRGWAFF. Looking up the rest from reference TRBV13 and TRBJ1-1 gives the full variable domain: AAGVIQSPRHLIKEKRETATLKCYPIPRHDTVYWYQQGPGQDPQFLISFYEKMQSDKGSIPDRFSAQQFSDYHSELNMSSLELGDSALYFCASSADRGWAFFGQGTRLTVV.

V is TRBV28 and J is TRBJ1-2, with D perhaps matching TRBD1 (5 bases). This CDR3 comprises 12 residues. Deletions cut 6 bases from V and 11 bases from J, with 16 bases between. Looked up from germline, CDR1 is MDHEN and CDR2 is SYDVKM. The CDR3 loop is CASRGQGLTYTF. Written as DNA, the CDR3 is TGTGCCAGCAGGGGTCAGGGCTTGACTTACACCTTC.

Only a few counts were recorded for this clonotype. The rearrangement links TRBV19 to TRBJ1-1; D gene ambiguous. V lost 1 base and J lost 4, with 7 bases in between. Germline assignment: CDR1 LNHDA and CDR2 SQIVND (reference sequence). The CDR3 runs to 13 residues. Here the CDR3 DNA reads TGTGCCAGTAGTATAGGAGGGAGCACTGAAGCTTTCTTT. Translating gives CASSIGGSTEAFF.

The chain carries TRBV9 and TRBJ2-2, with 11 bases identical to TRBD2. The V gene's germline CDR1 is SGDLS and CDR2 YYNGEE. J gave up 2 bases and V 2 bases, and 5 bases lay outside the gene matches. This CDR3 region has 17 residues. In nucleotides, the CDR3 is TGTGCCAGCAGCGTTTCCACTAGCGGGAGAAACACCGGGGAGCTGTTTTTT. The encoded protein is CASSVSTSGRNTGELFF.

This clonotype was observed at least ten times. The V and J genes are TRBV12-3 or TRBV12-4 and TRBJ1-2; the D gene is possibly TRBD1 (5 bases). This CDR3 contains 11 residues. The V end lost 6 bases, the J end lost 7 bases, and 9 bases lay between the germline ends. CDR3 region: CASSQGVGYTF. CDR3 bases: TGTGCCAGCAGCCAAGGGGTTGGCTACACCTTC.

This clonotype was picked up many times. The J gene is TRBJ1-1, the V gene TRBV11-3; D possibly corresponds to TRBD1 (5 bases). The V gene's germline CDR1 is SGHNT and CDR2 YENEEA. This CDR3 comprises 13 residues. Trimming removed 5 bases at V and 7 bases at J, with 14 bases between. CDR3 loop: CASSPGKNLEAFF. CDR3 coding DNA: TGTGCCAGCAGCCCAGGGAAGAACCTTGAAGCTTTCTTT.

V is TRBV5-1 and J is TRBJ2-7; 13 bases align to TRBD2. Germline V lookup: CDR1 SGHRS, CDR2 YFSETQ. J gave up 7 bases and V 3 bases, and 13 bases lay outside the gene matches. The CDR3 spans 17 residues. The CDR3 loop is CASSSGLAGVSTGEQYF. The CDR3 bases are TGCGCCAGCAGCTCAGGACTAGCGGGAGTGAGCACAGGAGAGCAGTACTTC.